These T cell receptor beta chains were read from a single sample in a study of T-cell memory formation after mild COVID-19. TCRdb ran MiXCR on the 5' RACE reads and lists one entry per CDR3 protein. Of roughly 610,000 distinct CDR3 sequences listed, roughly 17% are singletons. The sample consisted of PBMCs or a T cell subset sorted from them (not recorded which). The receptors originated from an adult woman who had mild COVID-19 (a few samples of this study predate the infection). Cell type and time point are not known. Each CDR3 is given with its conserved first and last residue. A D gene is named only where the DNA matches it firmly. Rows may omit the clone size; those that give it use once, few, many or a size class.

TRBJ1-1	TRBV6-5	.	.	TGTGCCAGCAGTTACGGGGGGTCAGGGGATTCTGAAGCTTTCTTT	CASSYGGSGDSEAFF
TRBJ2-7	TRBV10-3	few	TRBD1	TGTGCCATCAGCCCAGGGACAGGGAGGTACGAGCAGTACTTC	CAISPGTGRYEQYF
TRBJ2-1	TRBV15	.	.	TGTGCCACCAGCGTCTCTCGGACCCCGGCGTACAATGAGCAGTTCTTC	CATSVSRTPAYNEQFF
TRBJ1-1	TRBV27	.	.	TGTGCCAGCAGTTTATCGGCAGGTGCTGAAGCTTTCTTT	CASSLSAGAEAFF
TRBJ2-3	TRBV7-2	.	.	TGTGCCAGCAGCCCACAGACAGGCCGACGCACAGATACGCAGTATTTT	CASSPQTGRRTDTQYF
TRBJ2-7	TRBV30	.	TRBD2	TGTGCCTGGACGGCGACGGGAGGGTGGTACGAGCAGTACTTC	CAWTATGGWYEQYF
TRBJ2-1	TRBV7-3	few	TRBD2	TGTGCCAGCAGCTTAATGGCTAGCGGGAGTAGCAATGAGCAGTTCTTC	CASSLMASGSSNEQFF
TRBJ1-1	TRBV15	.	.	TGTGCCACCAGCAGAGATCTGAACACTGAAGCTTTCTTT	CATSRDLNTEAFF
TRBJ2-4	TRBV29-1	.	TRBD1	TGCAGCGTCGCTAATCGGGACAGGGGCTTGAGAGAAAACATTCAGTACTTC	CSVANRDRGLRENIQYF
TRBJ2-2	TRBV5-5	.	.	TGTGCCAGCAGCTCCGGAAGTTACACCGGGGAGCTGTTTTTT	CASSSGSYTGELFF
TRBJ2-1	TRBV5-1	few	TRBD2	TGCGCCAGCAGCTTAAAGCGGGGGACCTACAATGAGCAGTTCTTC	CASSLKRGTYNEQFF
TRBJ2-1	TRBV3-1	.	TRBD2	TGTGCCAGCAGCCAACGTACTAGCGGGGTCCGCCTACCTTACGGCAATGAGCAGTTCTTC	CASSQRTSGVRLPYGNEQFF
TRBJ2-2	TRBV7-7	many	.	TGTGCTAGCAGCTCCACAGAGAACACCGGGGAGCTGTTTTTT	CASSSTENTGELFF
TRBJ2-7	TRBV7-3	.	.	TGTGCCAGCAGCTCAGTGGTCTCCGGCGAGCAGTACTTC	CASSSVVSGEQYF
TRBJ2-1	TRBV5-1	.	TRBD1	TGCGCCAGCAGCGTAGATCAGGGGGCGAGGTACAATGAGCAGTTCTTC	CASSVDQGARYNEQFF
TRBJ1-4	TRBV6-5	.	.	TGTGCCAGCAGTTACGCCCGTGCAACTAATGAAAAACTGTTTTTT	CASSYARATNEKLFF
TRBJ1-4	TRBV7-9	.	TRBD1	TGTGCCAGCAGCTTAGGCAGGGGGCGCATGAGTGAAAAACTGTTTTTT	CASSLGRGRMSEKLFF
TRBJ2-1	TRBV10-3	few	TRBD2	TGTGCCATCAGTACATCGGGACTAGCGGGGGGAAGCTCCTACAATGAGCAGTTCTTC	CAISTSGLAGGSSYNEQFF
TRBJ2-5	TRBV7-9	few	TRBD1	TGTGCCAGCAGGGAGACCAAGACAGGGGAGACCCAGTACTTC	CASRETKTGETQYF
TRBJ2-3	TRBV27	.	.	TGTGCCAGCAGTGACCGACTAGTACTAAGGACAGATACGCAGTATTTT	CASSDRLVLRTDTQYF
TRBJ2-3	TRBV7-6	many	.	TGTGCCAGCAGCTTACAGACAGATACGCAGTATTTT	CASSLQTDTQYF
TRBJ2-1	TRBV7-8	few	TRBD1	TGTGCCAGCAGCGGAACAGGGGAACATGAGCAGTTCTTC	CASSGTGEHEQFF
TRBJ2-7	TRBV9	few	.	TGTGCCAGCAGCTTCAGCCCGGGACGCCCTTACGAGCAGTACTTC	CASSFSPGRPYEQYF
TRBJ1-2	TRBV12-3/TRBV12-4	.	.	TGTGCCAGCAGTTTCCAGTATGGCTACACCTTC	CASSFQYGYTF
TRBJ1-1	TRBV13	.	TRBD1	TGTGCCAGCAGCTTCCGACAGGGTGACATGAACACTGAAGCTTTCTTT	CASSFRQGDMNTEAFF
TRBJ1-2	TRBV14	.	.	TGTGCCAGCAGCCAAGATCCGGGCTACTATGGCTACACCTTC	CASSQDPGYYGYTF
TRBJ1-6	TRBV7-9	.	.	TGTGCCAGCAGCCCCTCCATGCTGAATTCACCCCTCCACTTT	CASSPSMLNSPLHF
TRBJ1-6	TRBV7-9	few	.	TGTGCCAGCAGCTTAGCCCTCGGACTCCTGAATTCACCCCTCCACTTT	CASSLALGLLNSPLHF
TRBJ2-7	TRBV3-1	few	.	TGTGCCAGCAGCCAAGAAAAAGGGGTTATGAAGCAGTACTTC	CASSQEKGVMKQYF